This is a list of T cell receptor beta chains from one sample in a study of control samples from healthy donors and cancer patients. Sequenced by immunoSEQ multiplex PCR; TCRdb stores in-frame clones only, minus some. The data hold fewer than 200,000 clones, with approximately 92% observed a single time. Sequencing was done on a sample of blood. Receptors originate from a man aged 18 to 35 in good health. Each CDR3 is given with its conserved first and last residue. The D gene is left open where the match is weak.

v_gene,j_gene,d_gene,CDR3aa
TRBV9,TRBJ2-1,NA,CASSVVEGYEQFF
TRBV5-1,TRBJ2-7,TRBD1,CASSRDSFSYEQYF
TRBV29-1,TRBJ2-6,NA,CSVGRSSKGANVLTF
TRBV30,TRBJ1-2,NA,CAWTGAANYGYTF
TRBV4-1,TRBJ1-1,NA,CASSQEGGNTEAFF
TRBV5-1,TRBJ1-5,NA,CASSLGAGAREHF
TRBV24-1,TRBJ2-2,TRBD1,CATSDPGTGGTGELFF
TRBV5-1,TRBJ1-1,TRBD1,CASSLGGQTMNTEAFF
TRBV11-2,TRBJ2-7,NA,CASSSFSYEQYF
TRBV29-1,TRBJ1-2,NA,CSVRKEISYGYTF
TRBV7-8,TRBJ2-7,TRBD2,CASSSLAVSSYEQYF
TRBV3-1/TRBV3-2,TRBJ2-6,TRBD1,CASRGTGETGANVLTF
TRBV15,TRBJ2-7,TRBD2,CATSLGTSADYEQYF
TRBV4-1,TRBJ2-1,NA,CASSQKAETYNEQFF
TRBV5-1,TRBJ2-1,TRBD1,CASSSTGGNYNEQFF
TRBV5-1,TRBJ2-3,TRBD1,CASSLVDRGVDTQYF
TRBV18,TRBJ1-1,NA,CASSPDLNTEAFF
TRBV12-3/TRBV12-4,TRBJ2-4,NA,CASSLLDGNIQYF
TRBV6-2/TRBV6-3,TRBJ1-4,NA,CASSSTALGEKLFF
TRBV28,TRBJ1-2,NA,CASSYPKLDSSNYGYTF
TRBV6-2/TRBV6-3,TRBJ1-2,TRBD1,CASSYSTDRGGGYTF
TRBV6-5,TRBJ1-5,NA,CASSQGSNQPQHF
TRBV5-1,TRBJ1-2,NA,CASSLFRDGYTF
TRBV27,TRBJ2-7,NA,CASSDRFPYEQYF
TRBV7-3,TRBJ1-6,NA,CASSLNSVGNSPLHF
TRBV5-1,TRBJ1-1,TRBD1,CASSLRTGTMNTEAFF
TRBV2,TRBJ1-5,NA,CASSGDGNQPQHF
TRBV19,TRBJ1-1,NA,CASSIVPGMNTEAFF
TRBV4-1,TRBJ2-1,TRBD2,CASSQDPGTSGYNEQFF
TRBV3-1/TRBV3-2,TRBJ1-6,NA,CASSTGTPDSPLHF
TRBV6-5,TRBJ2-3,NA,CASIELGGKDTQYF
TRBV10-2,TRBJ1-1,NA,CASSPEIAEAFF
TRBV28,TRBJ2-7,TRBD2,CASSSYLAHTSGGAGLNEQYF
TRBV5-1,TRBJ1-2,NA,CASSLGDLNYGYTF
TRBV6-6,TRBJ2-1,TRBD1,CASRDRSAQFF
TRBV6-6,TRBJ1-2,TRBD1,CASSLRQGETNYGYTF
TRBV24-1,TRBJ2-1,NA,CATSDWGAAYNEQFF
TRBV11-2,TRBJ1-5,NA,CASSLDRLSPQHF
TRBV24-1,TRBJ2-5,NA,CATSDGSGGRETQYF
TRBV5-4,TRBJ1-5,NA,CASSLGGGSQPQHF